One and the same sample provided the 16 T cell receptor beta chains below, sequenced in a study of blood T cells in healthy people across ages. Primers used in a second PCR of about 6 to 11 cycles were a sample-barcoded 5' primer and a J-beta primer mix. TCRdb re-called the 5' RACE reads with MiXCR, one entry per CDR3 protein. The sample records 750,000 to 850,000 distinct CDR3 sequences, around 25% being singletons. The data were also submitted as part of a second study, on T cells of mothers and their children.

Specimen: blood. Source of these receptors: a boy between 5 and 17 years old in good health.

The chain carries TRBV4-3 and TRBJ2-5; no clear D. Germline assignment: CDR1 LGHNA and CDR2 YSLEER. The V end lost 4 bases, the J end lost 3 bases, and 15 bases lay between the germline ends. The CDR3 has 15 residues. The CDR3, as DNA: TGCGCCAGCAGCCTCGAACACGGATGGGAAGAGACCCAGTACTTC. Its translation is CASSLEHGWEETQYF.

This clonotype was observed at least ten times. The genes are TRBV2 and TRBJ2-7; TRBD1 matches at 8 bases. V lost 4 bases and J lost 3; bases outside the gene matches: 8. This CDR3 is built from 15 residues. CDR1 and CDR2 from the germline V gene are SNHLY and FYNNEI. CDR3 bases: TGTGCCAGCAGTGCTCCCGGGACAGGATACTACGAGCAGTACTTC. Its protein is CASSAPGTGYYEQYF.

This clonotype was seen a handful of times. The chain carries TRBV28 and TRBJ2-7, with D unresolved. CDR3 length: 15 amino acids. Germline values: CDR1 MDHEN, CDR2 SYDVKM. Deletions cut 3 bases from V and 7 bases from J, with 19 bases between. CDR3 region: CASSFKATNFYEQYF. The CDR3 DNA reads as TGTGCCAGCAGTTTCAAGGCGACAAACTTCTATGAGCAGTACTTC.

This CDR3 reads CSASGGVNTGELFF. The CDR3 DNA reads as TGCAGCGCCAGCGGGGGGGTTAACACCGGGGAGCTGTTTTTT. V and J are TRBV29-1 and TRBJ2-2, with 10 bases fitting TRBD2. In germline, CDR1 is SQVTM, CDR2 ANQGSEA. V lost 7 bases to trimming and J lost 2 bases; unmatched junction nucleotides: 4. The CDR3 sequence is 14 residues long.

This clonotype was counted a few times. The junction departs from the called germline gene at one end, perhaps through a read error. This chain joins TRBV24-1 and TRBJ2-1; D possibly matches TRBD1 or TRBD2 (6 bases each). There are 17 residues in the CDR3. Germline CDR1 is KGHDR and CDR2 is SFDVKD. The CDR3 is CATSDYDVNAGHNKQFF. For the CDR3, the DNA is TGTGCCACCAGTGATTATGACGTGAATGCGGGACACAATAAGCAGTTCTTC.

This clonotype appeared once. The junction departs from germline at one end; a sequencing error may be responsible. The chain is built from TRBV11-2 and TRBJ2-5, with 7 bases lining up with TRBD2. From germline, CDR1 is SGHAT and CDR2 FQNNGV. This CDR3 contains 13 residues. The CDR3 sequence is CASSLGFSAGDNF. In DNA form, the CDR3 reads TGTGCCAGCAGCTTAGGGTTTTCGGCGGGAGACAACTTC.

This clonotype was observed at least ten times. J is TRBJ2-5 and V is TRBV28, with a weak D call TRBD2 (7 bases). The V end lost 6 bases, the J end lost 2 bases, and 16 bases lay between the germline ends. Per germline, CDR1 MDHEN and CDR2 SYDVKM. The CDR3 runs 15 residues. For the CDR3, the DNA is TGTGCCAGCAGGGGGGGGGCGCGGGGTCAAGAGACCCAGTACTTC. It is translated as CASRGGARGQETQYF.

This clonotype was counted between two and nine times. Here the CDR3 reads CASSFAAASGTDTQYF. In nucleotides, the CDR3 is TGTGCCAGCAGTTTTGCAGCGGCATCGGGCACAGATACGCAGTATTTT. The chain recombines TRBV28 with TRBJ2-3, with D perhaps matching TRBD2 (5 bases). Germline V gene data show CDR1 as MDHEN and CDR2 as SYDVKM. The CDR3 runs to 16 residues. The V gene lost 3 bases and the J gene lost 1 base, with 14 bases spanning the gap. Looking up the rest from reference TRBV28 and TRBJ2-3 gives the full variable domain: DVKVTQSSRYLVKRTGEKVFLECVQDMDHENMFWYRQDPGLGLRLIYFSYDVKMKEKGDIPEGYSVSREKKERFSLILESASTNQTSMYLCASSFAAASGTDTQYFGPGTRLTVL.

Concerning this clonotype itself: Relative to the germline gene, one junction end is altered; a read error may explain this. This chain joins TRBV18 and TRBJ2-4, with TRBD2 matching over 15 bases. CDR3 length: 17 amino acids. Germline V gene data show CDR1 as KGHSH and CDR2 as LQKENI. The chain's CDR3 is CASSLGLAGGPENIQYF. As DNA, the CDR3 is TGCGCCAGCTCCCTCGGACTAGCGGGAGGGCCGGAAAACATTCAGTACTTC.

This clonotype showed up just a few times. The gene calls are TRBV11-1 and TRBJ2-3; 8 positions agree with TRBD1. The J segment lost 3 bases and the V segment lost 8 bases, leaving 13 bases of the junction unmatched. The germline V gene encodes CDR1 SGHAT and CDR2 FQDESV (reference sequence). This CDR3 is 16 amino acids long. CDR3 sequence reads: CASRSDQGALTDTQYF. CDR3 nucleotide sequence: TGTGCCAGCCGCTCAGACCAGGGGGCATTGACAGATACGCAGTATTTT.

There are a few counts of this clonotype. The chain recombines TRBV20-1 with TRBJ1-5; TRBD1 matches 7 bases. The CDR3 runs to 14 residues. The germline gives CDR1 DFQATT, CDR2 SNEGSKA (reference sequence). Unmatched junction bases numbered 5, after V lost 6 bases and J lost 0 bases. The CDR3 nucleotides read TGCAGTGCCATGGGGACAGTTAGCAATCAGCCCCAGCATTTT. Translating it yields CSAMGTVSNQPQHF.

This sequence joins TRBV19 and TRBJ1-1; the D gene is possibly TRBD1 (5 bases). The CDR3 has 13 amino acids. Germline-derived CDR1 and CDR2 are LNHDA and SQIVND (reference sequence). The germline V and J ends were trimmed by 4 bases and 3 bases, with 9 bases remaining between them. The CDR3 is CASSNRGDTEAFF. The CDR3, as DNA: TGTGCCAGTAGTAATCGGGGGGACACTGAAGCTTTCTTT.

This clonotype came up a few times. J is TRBJ2-5 and V is TRBV5-1; perhaps TRBD1 as D (5 bases). Per germline, CDR1 SGHRS and CDR2 YFSETQ. With 2 bases removed from V and 2 bases from J, the gap between germline ends came to 10 bases. CDR3 length: 14 amino acids. In nucleotides, the CDR3 is TGCGCCAGCAGCTTTACAGGCAAGCAAGAGACCCAGTACTTC. This translates into CASSFTGKQETQYF.

The V gene is TRBV5-1, the J gene TRBJ2-5, with TRBD1 matching 7 bases. The J call may be faulty, since TRBJ2-1 better matches the DNA end. The CDR3 loop spans 16 amino acids. Germline V gene sequence: CDR1 SGHRS, CDR2 YFSETQ. CDR3 coding DNA: TGCGCCAGCAGCTTGAACCCGGGACAGCCCTACAATGAGCAGTTCTTC. Protein sequence: CASSLNPGQPYNEQFF.

The chain couples TRBV20-1 to TRBJ2-7; 11 bases line up with TRBD1. Near its end, the DNA agrees better with TRBJ2-5, so the J call may be wrong. The CDR3 is 16 amino acids. Germline V gives CDR1 DFQATT, CDR2 SNEGSKA (reference sequence). The CDR3 coding sequence is TGCAGTGCCGATGAGACCGGGACAGGGGGCCAAGAGACCCAGTACTTC. This sequence encodes CSADETGTGGQETQYF.

Concerning this clonotype: The germline gene is not matched at one end of the junction; a read error may be the cause. V and J are TRBV7-9 and TRBJ1-2; D is possibly TRBD1 (6 bases). CDR3 size: 15 residues. In germline, CDR1 is SEHNR, CDR2 FQNEAQ (reference sequence). The CDR3 DNA reads as TGTGCCAGCAGCTTCACCGACAGGAAGAACTATGGCTACGCCTTC. Its protein is CASSFTDRKNYGYAF.